This TCR beta chain was captured by sequencing in a study of cytomegalovirus exposure and HLA in healthy donors. Study overall: Approximately 180 million T cells yielded 100 million or so unique TCR beta sequences in earlier analysis. Researchers found that approximately 80% of around 400 genotyped donors fell within the Caucasian-associated ancestry cluster.

A multiplex PCR was run with 60 Vbeta primers and 13 Jbeta primers. The table came from immunoSEQ multiplex PCR; TCRdb's copy has only in-frame clones and leaves some out. Of about 95,000 clones in the sample, approximately 76% are singletons; the top ten hold roughly 5%. The donors (healthy individuals) were bone marrow donors. This clonotype was sampled from a man aged 25 to 45 in good health and CMV-seropositive. The sequencing sample was made of PBMCs.

CDR3 sequence (DNA): TGTGCCATCAGTGAGGTGACCCGCGGGGGGTTAGAAGCTTTCTTT. Protein product: CAISEVTRGGLEAFF. The rearrangement uses TRBV10-3 and TRBJ1-1; D possibly corresponds to TRBD1 (5 bases). Germline lookup yields CDR1 ENHRY and CDR2 SYGVKD. This CDR3 comprises 15 residues. The ends were cut back, 2 bases at V and 8 bases at J, with 18 bases in the middle.